This TCR beta chain was recorded in a study of low-dose radiotherapy and immunotherapy resistance in tumors. Overall study: Treatment of Cohort 1 consisted of 0.5 Gy per fraction every 2 weeks, adding up to 6.5 Gy.

Covering alpha and beta chains, TRAV- and TRBV-specific primers were used for the first-strand cDNA. TCRs were put through around 20 PCR cycles of amplification with Phusion. A constant-region primer and the V-primer adapter served as the primer pair. MiXCR, applied by TCRdb to the reads, yields one record per CDR3 protein. The table lists approximately 90,000 distinct CDR3 sequences, 9.4% of them singletons, with under 1.1% in the top ten. The V segment lost 8 bases and the J segment 6 bases; nucleotides outside the gene matches: 15. CDR3 size: 16 residues. The time point here: before trial treatment. This clonotype was counted at least ten times.

This specimen was PBMCs, taken before treatment. The rearrangement uses TRBV12-3 or TRBV12-4 and TRBJ1-5, with 8 bases lining up with TRBD1. This clonotype was obtained from a male donor with prostate cancer. CDR3 coding DNA: TGTGCCAGCGTGGCAGGGGGCTCTTCTAGGGGTCAGCCCCAGCATTTT. Protein sequence: CASVAGGSSRGQPQHF.